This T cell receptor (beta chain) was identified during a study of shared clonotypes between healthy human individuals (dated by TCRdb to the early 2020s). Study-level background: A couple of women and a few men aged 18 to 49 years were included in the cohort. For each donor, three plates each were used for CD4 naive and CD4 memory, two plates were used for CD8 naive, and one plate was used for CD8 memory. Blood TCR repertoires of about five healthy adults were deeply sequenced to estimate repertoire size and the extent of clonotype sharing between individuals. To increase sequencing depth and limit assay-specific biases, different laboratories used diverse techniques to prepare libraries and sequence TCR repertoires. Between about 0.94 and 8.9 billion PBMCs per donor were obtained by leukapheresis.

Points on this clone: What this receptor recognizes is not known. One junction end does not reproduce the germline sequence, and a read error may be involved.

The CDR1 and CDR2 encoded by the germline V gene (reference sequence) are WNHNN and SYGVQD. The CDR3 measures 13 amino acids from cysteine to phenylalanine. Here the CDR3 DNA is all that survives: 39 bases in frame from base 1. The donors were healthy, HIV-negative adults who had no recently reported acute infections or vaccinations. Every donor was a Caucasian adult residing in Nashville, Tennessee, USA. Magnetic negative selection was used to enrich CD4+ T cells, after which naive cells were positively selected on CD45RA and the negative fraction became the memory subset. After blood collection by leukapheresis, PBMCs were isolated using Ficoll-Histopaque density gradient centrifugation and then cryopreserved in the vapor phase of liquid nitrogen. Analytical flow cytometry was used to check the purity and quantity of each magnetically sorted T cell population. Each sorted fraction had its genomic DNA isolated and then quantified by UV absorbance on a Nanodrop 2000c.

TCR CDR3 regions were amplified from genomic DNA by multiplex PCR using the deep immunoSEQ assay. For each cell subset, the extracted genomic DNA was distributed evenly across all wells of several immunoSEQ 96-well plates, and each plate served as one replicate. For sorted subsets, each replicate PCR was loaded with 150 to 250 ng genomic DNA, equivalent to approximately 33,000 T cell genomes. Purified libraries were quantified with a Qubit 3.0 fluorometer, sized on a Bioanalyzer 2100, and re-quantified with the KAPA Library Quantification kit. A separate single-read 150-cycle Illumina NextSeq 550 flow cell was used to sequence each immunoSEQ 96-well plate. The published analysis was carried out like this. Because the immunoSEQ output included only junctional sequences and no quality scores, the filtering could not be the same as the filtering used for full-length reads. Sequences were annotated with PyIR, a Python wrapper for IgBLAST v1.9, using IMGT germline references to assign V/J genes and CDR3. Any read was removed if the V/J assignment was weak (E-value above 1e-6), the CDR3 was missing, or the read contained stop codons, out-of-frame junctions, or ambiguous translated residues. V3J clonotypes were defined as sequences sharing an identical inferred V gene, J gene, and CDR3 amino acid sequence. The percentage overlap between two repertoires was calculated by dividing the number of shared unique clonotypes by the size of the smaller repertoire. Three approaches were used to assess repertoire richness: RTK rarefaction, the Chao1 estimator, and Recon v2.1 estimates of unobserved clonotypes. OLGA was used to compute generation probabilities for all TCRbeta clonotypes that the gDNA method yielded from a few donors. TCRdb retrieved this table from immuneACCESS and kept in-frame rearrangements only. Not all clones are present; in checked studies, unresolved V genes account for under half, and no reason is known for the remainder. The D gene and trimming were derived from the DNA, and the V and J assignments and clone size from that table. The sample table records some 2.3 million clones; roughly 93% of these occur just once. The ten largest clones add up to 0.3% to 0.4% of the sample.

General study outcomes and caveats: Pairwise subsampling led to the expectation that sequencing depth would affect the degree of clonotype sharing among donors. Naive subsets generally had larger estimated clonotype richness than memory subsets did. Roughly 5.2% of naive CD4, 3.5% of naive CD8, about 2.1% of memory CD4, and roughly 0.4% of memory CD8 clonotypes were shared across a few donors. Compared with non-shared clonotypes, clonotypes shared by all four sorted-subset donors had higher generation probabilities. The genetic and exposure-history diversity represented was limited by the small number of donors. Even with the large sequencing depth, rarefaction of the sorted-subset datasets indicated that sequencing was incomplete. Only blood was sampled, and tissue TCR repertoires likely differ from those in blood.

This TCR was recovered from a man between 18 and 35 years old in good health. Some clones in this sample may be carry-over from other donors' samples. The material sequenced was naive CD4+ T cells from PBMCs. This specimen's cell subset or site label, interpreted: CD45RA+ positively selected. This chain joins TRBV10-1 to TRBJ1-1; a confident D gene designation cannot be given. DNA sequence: TGCGCCAGCAGTAAGTCGGGTATCCCTGAAGCTTTCTTT. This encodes CASSKSGIPEAFF.